The present T cell receptor beta chain was sequenced within a study of beta chain features in type 1 diabetes. The entirety of the isolated RNA underwent reverse transcription, so expressed TCRB transcripts were sequenced. The protocol was immunoSEQ multiplex PCR, while the TCRdb copy is restricted to in-frame clones and leaves out a portion. The table records over 500,000 clones, about 16% of them present only once. V lost 5 bases and J 4 bases, leaving 11 bases between the germline ends. Germline V gene data show CDR1 as SGHTA and CDR2 as FQGTGA. This CDR3 contains 13 residues. This rearrangement joins TRBV7-3 to TRBJ1-2; tentative D call: TRBD1 (5 bases). Specimen: naive CD4+ T cells from blood. This receptor was identified in a man between 18 and 29 years old in good health. Here the CDR3 DNA reads TGTGCCAGCAGCCCGGGACTTGGCTATGGCTACACCTTC. This sequence encodes CASSPGLGYGYTF.